The 21 T cell receptor beta chains below were found in one sample sequenced in a study of T cell changes during pregnancy in multiple sclerosis. Sequencing was performed with immunoSEQ multiplex PCR; in TCRdb, only in-frame clones are kept and a portion is missing. Altogether 55,000 to 80,000 clones are present, almost 90% being singletons, with the ten largest covering 9.5%. Sequencing was performed on peripheral blood, taken after pregnancy. The receptor source for this set is a female donor in good health, enrolled as a control in a pregnancy study.

The rearrangement joins TRBV27 to TRBJ2-1; a weak D match, TRBD1 (6 bases). The V end lost 3 bases, the J end lost 4 bases, and 13 bases lay between the germline ends. The CDR3 has 15 amino acids. Germline assignment: CDR1 MNHEY and CDR2 SMNVEV (reference sequence). The CDR3 here is CASSLIAGVYNEQFF. The CDR3 DNA sequence: TGTGCCAGCAGTTTGATCGCAGGGGTATACAATGAGCAGTTCTTC.

The rearrangement uses TRBV27 and TRBJ2-2; possible D gene TRBD1, 6 bases. The CDR3 is made up of 15 amino acids. From germline, CDR1 is MNHEY and CDR2 SMNVEV (reference sequence). Trimming shortened V by 3 bases and J by 4 bases, and 12 bases separated the two germline ends. CDR3 region: CASSFSAGATGELFF. Here the CDR3 DNA reads TGTGCCAGCAGTTTCTCTGCAGGGGCCACCGGGGAGCTGTTTTTT.

This clone has only one observation. This rearrangement joins TRBV30 to TRBJ2-3, with D possibly being TRBD2 (7 bases). The V and J ends lost 4 bases and 0 bases respectively, with 14 bases between them. The CDR3 has 15 residues. Germline assignment: CDR1 GTSNPN and CDR2 SVGIG (reference sequence). CDR3 loop: CAWTRRGPSTDTQYF. Written as DNA, the CDR3 is TGTGCCTGGACCCGGCGGGGGCCTAGCACAGATACGCAGTATTTT.

The V and J genes are TRBV6-1 and TRBJ2-3, with D possibly being TRBD2 (5 bases). Trimming left V 7 bases short and J 0 bases short, with 11 bases between. The CDR3 is 14 residues long. CDR1 is MNHNS, CDR2 SASEGT, per germline. CDR3 sequence reads: CASKERFSTDTQYF. For the CDR3, the DNA is TGTGCCAGCAAAGAGCGGTTCAGCACAGATACGCAGTATTTT.

The gene calls are TRBV30 and TRBJ2-1, with 9 positions matching TRBD2. CDR1 GTSNPN and CDR2 SVGIG come from the germline V gene (reference sequence). This CDR3 is 15 amino acids long. The ends lost 3 bases at V and 7 bases at J; junction bases unmatched: 10. CDR3: CAWRRRASGNNEQFF. The DNA for the CDR3 is TGTGCCTGGAGACGTCGGGCTAGCGGGAATAATGAGCAGTTCTTC.

This sequence joins TRBV5-1 and TRBJ2-1; 13 nucleotides agree with TRBD2. The CDR3 consists of 20 residues. Germline V CDR1 and CDR2: SGHRS, YFSETQ. V dropped 2 bases and J dropped 0; count of bases not matched to a gene: 11. The CDR3 region is CASSFLTSGRPLSSYNEQFF. In DNA form, the CDR3 reads TGCGCCAGCAGCTTCCTGACTAGCGGGAGGCCTCTGAGCTCCTACAATGAGCAGTTCTTC.

This clone was detected only once. The chain combines TRBV5-1 with TRBJ2-5, with 7 bases fitting TRBD1. The J segment lost 4 bases and the V segment lost 4 bases, leaving 13 bases of the junction unmatched. The CDR3 covers 16 residues. From germline, CDR1 is SGHRS and CDR2 YFSETQ. The CDR3, as DNA: TGCGCCAGCAGCCTCGGACAGGTCCCCTTGGGAGAGACCCAGTACTTC. Its translation is CASSLGQVPLGETQYF.

The J gene is TRBJ1-5, the V gene TRBV6-6; 9 nucleotides match TRBD1. This CDR3 is built from 16 residues. V was pared by 4 bases and J by 4 bases, with 8 bases of the junction left unmatched. Germline V lookup: CDR1 MNHNY, CDR2 SVGAGI (reference sequence). The chain's CDR3 is CASSSRDREKNQPQHF. The DNA of the CDR3 is TGTGCCAGCAGTTCCAGGGACAGGGAGAAGAATCAGCCCCAGCATTTT.

CDR3 in amino acids: CASSLASGLRGHNEQFF. The CDR3 nucleotides read TGTGCCAGCAGCTTAGCCTCTGGACTAAGGGGGCACAATGAGCAGTTCTTC. The chain links TRBV11-2 to TRBJ2-1; possibly TRBD1 for D (7 bases). CDR1 and CDR2 from the germline V gene are SGHAT and FQNNGV. Trimming removed 1 base at V and 5 bases at J, with 18 bases between. The CDR3 contains 17 residues.

The V and J genes are TRBV11-2 and TRBJ1-2, with D tentatively TRBD1 (6 bases). The germline V gene has CDR1 SGHAT and CDR2 FQNNGV. The CDR3 runs to 15 residues. V dropped 4 bases and J dropped 2 bases, with 14 bases sitting between them. In DNA form, the CDR3 reads TGTGCCAGCAGCTCTACAGGGTGGGGGAACTATGGCTACACCTTC. Protein: CASSSTGWGNYGYTF.

This sequence joins TRBV6-1 and TRBJ1-1; D possibly corresponds to TRBD1 (6 bases). Germline-derived CDR1 and CDR2 are MNHNS and SASEGT. The ends were cut back, 4 bases at V and 5 bases at J, with 11 bases in the middle. This CDR3 comprises 13 residues. This CDR3 is CASSGGGRTEAFF. CDR3 nucleotide sequence: TGTGCCAGCAGTGGGGGGGGGCGAACTGAAGCTTTCTTT.

The chain carries TRBV29-1 and TRBJ2-7, with 10 bases that match TRBD2. The J segment lost 6 bases and the V segment lost 3 bases, leaving 11 bases of the junction unmatched. The CDR3 totals 15 residues. The germline gives CDR1 SQVTM, CDR2 ANQGSEA. CDR3 sequence reads: CSVEELAGAPGEQYF. Written as DNA, the CDR3 is TGCAGCGTTGAGGAGCTAGCGGGAGCGCCGGGCGAGCAGTACTTC.

This clone has only a few counts. This chain links TRBV4-1 with TRBJ2-7; 9 bases are shared with TRBD2. Germline CDR1 is MGHRA and CDR2 is YSYEKL. With V trimmed by 1 base and J by 3 bases, 7 bases remained unmatched. The CDR3 sequence is 16 residues long. This CDR3 is CASSQVIAGARYEQYF. The CDR3 DNA reads TGCGCCAGCAGCCAAGTGATAGCGGGAGCCCGCTACGAGCAGTACTTC.

The chain couples TRBV5-1 to TRBJ2-2; perhaps TRBD2 as D (5 bases). Germline CDR1 and CDR2: SGHRS and YFSETQ. V lost 4 bases and J 5 bases, leaving 12 bases between the germline ends. The CDR3 has 14 amino acids. Here the CDR3 reads CASSLRTGTGELFF. The CDR3 nucleotides read TGCGCCAGCAGCCTCCGGACGGGAACCGGGGAGCTGTTTTTT.

The V gene is TRBV4-1, the J gene TRBJ2-1, with 8 nucleotides matching TRBD2. Germline V lookup: CDR1 MGHRA, CDR2 YSYEKL. The V and J ends lost 4 bases and 3 bases, in that order; junction bases with no gene match: 11. This CDR3 is built from 17 residues. CDR3 residues: CASSPLGRGRNYNEQFF. CDR3 bases: TGCGCCAGCAGCCCCCTAGGCCGCGGGAGGAACTACAATGAGCAGTTCTTC.

V gene TRBV30 combines with J gene TRBJ2-1, with D uncertain. Trimming removed 1 base at V and 0 bases at J, with 7 bases between. The CDR3 length is 14 residues. CDR1 and CDR2 from the germline V gene are GTSNPN and SVGIG (reference sequence). CDR3 in DNA: TGTGCCTGGAGTGGCCCGAGCTCCTACAATGAGCAGTTCTTC. This encodes CAWSGPSSYNEQFF.

The chain employs TRBV9 and TRBJ1-2; 7 bases line up with TRBD1. Germline V CDR1 and CDR2: SGDLS, YYNGEE. The CDR3 covers 15 residues. Unmatched junction bases numbered 9, after V lost 4 bases and J lost 3 bases. CDR3 sequence reads: CASSSEDRRYYGYTF. Here the CDR3 DNA reads TGTGCCAGCAGCTCCGAGGACAGGAGGTACTATGGCTACACCTTC.

The chain uses TRBV11-2 and TRBJ1-6; no definite D call. CDR1 is SGHAT, CDR2 FQNNGV, per germline. This CDR3 has 17 residues. V dropped 6 bases and J dropped 0 bases, with 15 bases sitting between them. CDR3 amino acids: CASSLPVRDSYNSPLHF. In DNA, the CDR3 is TGTGCCAGCAGTCTCCCGGTCCGAGACTCCTATAATTCACCCCTCCACTTT.

V and J are TRBV6-4 and TRBJ1-2; 7 positions agree with TRBD1. CDR3 length: 15 amino acids. The germline V gene encodes CDR1 MRHNA and CDR2 SNTAGT. With 4 bases clipped from V and 8 bases from J, the junction kept 13 bases outside the gene matches. DNA of the CDR3: TGTGCCAGCAGTGGAGACAGGGCTGGCCTCGGGGGCTACACCTTC. The encoded protein is CASSGDRAGLGGYTF.

This chain's CDR3 is CASSLAITYEQYF. In DNA, the CDR3 is TGTGCCAGCAGCTTAGCCATCACCTACGAGCAGTACTTC. This chain uses TRBV7-2 with TRBJ2-7; D call uncertain. Trimming removed 0 bases at V and 2 bases at J, with 5 bases between. CDR1 is SGHTA, CDR2 FQGNSA, per germline. CDR3 length equals 13 residues.

The J gene is TRBJ1-4, the V gene TRBV30, with 9 positions matching TRBD1. With V trimmed by 1 base and J by 7 bases, 10 bases remained unmatched. Germline V gene sequence: CDR1 GTSNPN, CDR2 SVGIG (reference sequence). The CDR3 loop spans 16 amino acids. CDR3 amino acids: CAWSDRGPLIREKLFF. CDR3 nucleotide sequence: TGTGCCTGGAGTGACAGGGGGCCCCTTATCCGTGAAAAACTGTTTTTT.